This TCR beta chain was retrieved from a study of blood T cell repertoires in COVID-19. TCRdb keeps only in-frame clones here, not all; method: immunoSEQ multiplex PCR. Found here are 15,000 to 20,000 clones, about 89% of them singletons; the top ten hold more than 20%. The TCR was taken from a man aged 55 to 70 with acute or convalescent COVID-19. Sequencing was done on a sample of peripheral blood.

CDR3 residues: CASSVGDHGNTIYF. The CDR3 DNA reads TGTGCCAGCAGCGTAGGAGATCATGGAAACACCATATATTTT. This chain joins TRBV9 and TRBJ1-3; D is unclear. Germline CDR1 SGDLS, CDR2 YYNGEE. Between the trimmed V and J ends, which lost 0 bases and 3 bases, there was a span of 7 bases. The CDR3 runs to 14 residues.